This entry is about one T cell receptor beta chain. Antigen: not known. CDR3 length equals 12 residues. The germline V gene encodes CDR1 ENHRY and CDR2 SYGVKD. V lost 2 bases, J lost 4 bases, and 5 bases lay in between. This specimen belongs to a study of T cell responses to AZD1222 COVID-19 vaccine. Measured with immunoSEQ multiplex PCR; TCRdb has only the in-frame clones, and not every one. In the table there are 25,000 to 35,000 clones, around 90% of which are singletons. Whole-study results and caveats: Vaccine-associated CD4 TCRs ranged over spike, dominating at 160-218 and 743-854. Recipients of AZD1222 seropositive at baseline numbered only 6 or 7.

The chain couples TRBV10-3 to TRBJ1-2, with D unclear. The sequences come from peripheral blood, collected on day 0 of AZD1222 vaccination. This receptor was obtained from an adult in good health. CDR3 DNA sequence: TGTGCCATCAGTGAGGGGAGCTATGGCTACACCTTC. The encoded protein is CAISEGSYGYTF.